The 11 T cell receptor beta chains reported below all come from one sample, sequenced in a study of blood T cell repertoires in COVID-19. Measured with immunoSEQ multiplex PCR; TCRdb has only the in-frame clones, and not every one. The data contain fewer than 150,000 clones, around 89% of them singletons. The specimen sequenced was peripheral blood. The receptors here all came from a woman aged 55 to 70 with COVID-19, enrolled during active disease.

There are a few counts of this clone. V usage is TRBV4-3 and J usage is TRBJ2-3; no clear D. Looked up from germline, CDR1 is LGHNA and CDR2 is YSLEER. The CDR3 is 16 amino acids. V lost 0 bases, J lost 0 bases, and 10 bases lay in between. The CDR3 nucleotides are TGCGCCAGCAGCCAAGATAGCAGCCCTAGCACAGATACGCAGTATTTT. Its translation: CASSQDSSPSTDTQYF.

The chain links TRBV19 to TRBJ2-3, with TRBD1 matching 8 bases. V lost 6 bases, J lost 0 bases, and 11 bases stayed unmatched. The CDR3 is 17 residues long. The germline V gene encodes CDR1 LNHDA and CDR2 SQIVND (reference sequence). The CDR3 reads CASRRTGLTLSTDTQYF. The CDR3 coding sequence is TGTGCCAGTAGGAGGACAGGGTTAACACTTAGCACAGATACGCAGTATTTT.

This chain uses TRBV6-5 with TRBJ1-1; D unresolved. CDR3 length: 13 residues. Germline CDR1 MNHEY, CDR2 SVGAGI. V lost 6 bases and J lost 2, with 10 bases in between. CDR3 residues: CASRATVNTEAFF. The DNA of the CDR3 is TGTGCCAGCAGGGCAACAGTAAACACTGAAGCTTTCTTT.

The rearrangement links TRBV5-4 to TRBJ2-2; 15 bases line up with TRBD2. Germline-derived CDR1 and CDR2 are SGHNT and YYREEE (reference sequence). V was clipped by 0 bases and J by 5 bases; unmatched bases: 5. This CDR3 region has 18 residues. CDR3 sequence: CASSLGTSGGAVTGELFF. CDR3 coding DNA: TGTGCCAGCAGCTTGGGGACTAGCGGGGGGGCTGTTACCGGGGAGCTGTTTTTT.

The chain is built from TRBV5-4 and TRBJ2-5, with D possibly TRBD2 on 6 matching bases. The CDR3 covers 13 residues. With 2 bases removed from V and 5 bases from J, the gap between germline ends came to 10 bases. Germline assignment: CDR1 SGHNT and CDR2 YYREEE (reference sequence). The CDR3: CASSFLGGETQYF. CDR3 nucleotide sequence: TGTGCCAGCAGCTTTTTAGGAGGGGAGACCCAGTACTTC.

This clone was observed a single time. CDR3 sequence: CASSLSQGEGTDTQYF. DNA of the CDR3: TGTGCCAGCAGCTTATCGCAGGGTGAGGGCACAGATACGCAGTATTTT. V and J are TRBV11-2 and TRBJ2-3, with D perhaps matching TRBD1 (5 bases). Germline V CDR1 and CDR2: SGHAT, FQNNGV. Trimming removed 2 bases from V and 1 base from J, with 13 bases in between. The CDR3 has 16 residues.

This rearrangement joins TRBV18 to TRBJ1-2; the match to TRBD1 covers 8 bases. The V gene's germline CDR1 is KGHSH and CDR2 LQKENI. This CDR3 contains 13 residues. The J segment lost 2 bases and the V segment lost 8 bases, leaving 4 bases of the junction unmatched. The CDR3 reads CASGQGFNYGYTF. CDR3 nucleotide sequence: TGTGCCAGCGGACAGGGTTTCAACTATGGCTACACCTTC.

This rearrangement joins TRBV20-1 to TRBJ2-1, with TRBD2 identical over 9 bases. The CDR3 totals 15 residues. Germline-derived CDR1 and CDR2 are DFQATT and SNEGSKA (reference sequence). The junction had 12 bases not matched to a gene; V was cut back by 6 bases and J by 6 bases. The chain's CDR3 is CSASFGLAGFNEQFF. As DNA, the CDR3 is TGCAGTGCAAGTTTTGGCCTAGCGGGGTTCAATGAGCAGTTCTTC.

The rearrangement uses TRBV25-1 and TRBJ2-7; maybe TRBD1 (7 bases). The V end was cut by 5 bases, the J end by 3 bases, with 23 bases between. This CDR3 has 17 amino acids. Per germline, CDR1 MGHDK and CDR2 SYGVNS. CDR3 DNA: TGTGCCAGCAGTACCCGCGCGGGGACAGAGAATGTCTACGAGCAGTACTTC. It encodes CASSTRAGTENVYEQYF.

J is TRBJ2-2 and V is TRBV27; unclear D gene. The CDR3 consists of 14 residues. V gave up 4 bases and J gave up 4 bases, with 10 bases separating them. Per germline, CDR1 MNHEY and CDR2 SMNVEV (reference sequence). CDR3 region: CASSSGSGTGELFF. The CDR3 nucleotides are TGTGCCAGCAGTTCTGGCTCGGGCACCGGGGAGCTGTTTTTT.

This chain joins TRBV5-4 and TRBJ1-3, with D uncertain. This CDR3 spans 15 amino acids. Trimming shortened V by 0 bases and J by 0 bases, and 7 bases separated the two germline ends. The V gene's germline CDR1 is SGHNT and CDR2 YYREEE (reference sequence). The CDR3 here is CASSLDSYSGNTIYF. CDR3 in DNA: TGTGCCAGCAGCTTGGATTCCTACTCTGGAAACACCATATATTTT.